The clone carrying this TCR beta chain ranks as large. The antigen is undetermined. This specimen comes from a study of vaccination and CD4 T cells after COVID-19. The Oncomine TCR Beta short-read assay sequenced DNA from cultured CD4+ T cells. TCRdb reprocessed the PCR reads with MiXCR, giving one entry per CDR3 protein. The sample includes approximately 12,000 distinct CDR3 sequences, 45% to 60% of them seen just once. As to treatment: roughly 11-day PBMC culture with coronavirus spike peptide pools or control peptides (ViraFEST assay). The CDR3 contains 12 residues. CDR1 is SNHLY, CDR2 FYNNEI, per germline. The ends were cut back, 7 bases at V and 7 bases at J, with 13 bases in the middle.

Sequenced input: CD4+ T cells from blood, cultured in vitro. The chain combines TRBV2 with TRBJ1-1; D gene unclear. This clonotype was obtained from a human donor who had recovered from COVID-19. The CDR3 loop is CASIPDRLEAFF. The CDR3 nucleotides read TGTGCCAGCATCCCCGATCGACTTGAAGCTTTCTTT.